Here is one T cell receptor (beta chain) with its context. Assay used: immunoSEQ multiplex PCR; TCRdb lists only in-frame clones, some missing. The data hold roughly 70,000 clones, with just over 85% observed a single time. This sample was taken from a study of OX40 agonist ivuxolimab in advanced cancers. The CDR3 has 14 amino acids. CDR1 and CDR2 (germline): SGDLS, YYNGEE. V shed 0 bases and J shed 7 bases, with 10 bases lying between them. This chain links TRBV9 with TRBJ2-2; D unclear. The sample was CD4+ or CD8+ T cells sorted from blood, taken in a trial of the OX40 agonist ivuxolimab. This clonotype originated in an adult with an advanced solid tumor such as melanoma, head and neck, liver or kidney cancer. CDR3: CASSVESEIGELFF. DNA for the CDR3: TGTGCCAGCAGCGTAGAATCGGAGATCGGGGAGCTGTTTTTT.